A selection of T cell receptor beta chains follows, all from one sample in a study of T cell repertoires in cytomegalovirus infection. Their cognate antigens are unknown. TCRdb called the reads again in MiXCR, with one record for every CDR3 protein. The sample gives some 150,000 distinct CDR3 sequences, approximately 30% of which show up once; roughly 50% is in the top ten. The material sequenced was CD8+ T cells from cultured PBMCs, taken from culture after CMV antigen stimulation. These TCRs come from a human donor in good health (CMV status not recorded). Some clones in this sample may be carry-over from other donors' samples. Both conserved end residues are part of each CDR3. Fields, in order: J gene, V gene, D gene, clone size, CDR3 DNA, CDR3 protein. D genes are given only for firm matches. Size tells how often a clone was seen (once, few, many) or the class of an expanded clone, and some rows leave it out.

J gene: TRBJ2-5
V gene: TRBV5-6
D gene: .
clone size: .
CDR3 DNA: TGTGCCAGCAGCTTCGGCGGCCAAGAGACCCAGTACTTC
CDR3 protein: CASSFGGQETQYF

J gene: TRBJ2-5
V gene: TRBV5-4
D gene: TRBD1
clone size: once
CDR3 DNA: TGTGCCAGCAGTGATGGACAGGCTAAAGAGACCCAGTACTTC
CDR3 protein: CASSDGQAKETQYF

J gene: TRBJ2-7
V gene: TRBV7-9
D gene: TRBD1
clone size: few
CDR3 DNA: TGTGCCAGCAGCCAGACAGGGGCCGAGCAGTACTTC
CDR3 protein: CASSQTGAEQYF

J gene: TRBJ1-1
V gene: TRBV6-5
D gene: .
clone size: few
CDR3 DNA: TGTGCCAGCGCGAACGAGGGGTGGACTGAAGCTTTCTTT
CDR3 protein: CASANEGWTEAFF

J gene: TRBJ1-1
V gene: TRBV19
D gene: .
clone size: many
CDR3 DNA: TGTGCCAGTAGTATAGGACCGATGAACACTGAAGCTTTCTTT
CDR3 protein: CASSIGPMNTEAFF

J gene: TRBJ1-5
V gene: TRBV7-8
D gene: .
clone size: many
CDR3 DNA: TGTGCCAGCAGCTTAGAAGGACAGTCCTCCAATCAGCCCCAGCATTTT
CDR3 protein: CASSLEGQSSNQPQHF

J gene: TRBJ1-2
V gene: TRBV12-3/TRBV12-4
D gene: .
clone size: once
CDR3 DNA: TGTGCCAGCAGCGAGAACCTGAGTGGGAACTATGGCTACACCTTC
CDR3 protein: CASSENLSGNYGYTF

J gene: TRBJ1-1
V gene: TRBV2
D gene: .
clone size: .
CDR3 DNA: TGTGCCAGTCCCGAGGTACATATGAACACTGAAGCTTTCTTT
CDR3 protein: CASPEVHMNTEAFF

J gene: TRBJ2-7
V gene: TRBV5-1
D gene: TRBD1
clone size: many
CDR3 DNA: TGCGCCAGCAGCTCGGGACAGAGCTACGAGCAGTACTTC
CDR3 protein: CASSSGQSYEQYF

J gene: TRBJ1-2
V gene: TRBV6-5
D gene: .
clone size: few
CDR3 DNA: TGTGCCAGCAGCGCCGCGGGGGCCTATGGCTACACCTTC
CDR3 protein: CASSAAGAYGYTF

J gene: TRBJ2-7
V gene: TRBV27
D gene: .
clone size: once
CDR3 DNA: TGTGCCAGCAGCCTCCAAAGCTCCTACGAGCAGTACTTC
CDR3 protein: CASSLQSSYEQYF

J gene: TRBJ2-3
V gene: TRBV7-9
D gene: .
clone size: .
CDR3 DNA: TGTGCCAGCACACTTTCCGGAACCCCAGGTGCGGATACGCAGTATTTT
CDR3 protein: CASTLSGTPGADTQYF

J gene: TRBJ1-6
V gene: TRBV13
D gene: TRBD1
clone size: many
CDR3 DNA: TGTGCCAGCAGCGCCCGGGACAGGGGGAATTCACCCCTCCACTTT
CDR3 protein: CASSARDRGNSPLHF

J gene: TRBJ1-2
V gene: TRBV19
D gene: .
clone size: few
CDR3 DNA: TGTGCCAGTCTTACACTTCCCGGCGGCAATGGCTACACCTTC
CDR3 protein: CASLTLPGGNGYTF

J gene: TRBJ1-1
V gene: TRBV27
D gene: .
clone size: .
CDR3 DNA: TGTGCCAGCAGTTTATCCGGACAGCTTGAAGCTTTCTTT
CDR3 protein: CASSLSGQLEAFF

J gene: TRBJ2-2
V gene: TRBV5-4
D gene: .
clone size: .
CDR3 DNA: TGTGCCTGCGGATATTCACTTACCTCCGGGGAGCTGTTTTTT
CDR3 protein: CACGYSLTSGELFF

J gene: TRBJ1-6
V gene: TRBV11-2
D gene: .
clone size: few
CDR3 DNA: TGTGCCAGCAGCTTACTGCCGTTCTCGAGCTCCTATAATTCACCCCTCCACTTT
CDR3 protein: CASSLLPFSSSYNSPLHF

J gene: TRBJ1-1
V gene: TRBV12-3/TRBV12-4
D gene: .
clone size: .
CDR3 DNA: TGTGCCAGCAGGCCCATGACAGGGAACACTGAAGCTTTCTTT
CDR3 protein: CASRPMTGNTEAFF

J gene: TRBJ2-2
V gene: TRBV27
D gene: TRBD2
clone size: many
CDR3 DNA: TGTGCCAGCAGTAACGGACTAGCCCCTAGGAACGGGGAGCTGTTTTTT
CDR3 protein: CASSNGLAPRNGELFF